The 19 T cell receptor beta chains below come from one sample, sequenced in a study of technical replicates of blood from several donors. Method: immunoSEQ multiplex PCR; TCRdb's copy keeps in-frame clones and lacks some. Of over 85,000 clones in the sample, almost 97% were seen once. Material: T cells isolated from PBMCs. All receptors come from a human donor in good health.

The chain recombines TRBV7-2 with TRBJ2-7, with TRBD1 identical over 7 bases. The length of the CDR3 is 14 residues. V gave up 3 bases and J gave up 4 bases; unmatched junction bases: 6. The germline gives CDR1 SGHTA, CDR2 FQGNSA. CDR3 sequence (DNA): TGTGCCAGCAGCTTCCTACAGGGGATTTACGAGCAGTACTTC. Protein: CASSFLQGIYEQYF.

This rearrangement joins TRBV16 to TRBJ1-5; 8 bases agree with TRBD1. Looked up from germline, CDR1 is KGHSY and CDR2 is FQNENV. V shed 4 bases, J shed 3 bases, and the junction held 8 bases outside the gene matches. The CDR3 covers 16 residues. The CDR3 bases are TGTGCCAGCAGCCCCCGGACAGGGCAGTACAATCAGCCCCAGCATTTT. Encoded protein: CASSPRTGQYNQPQHF.

The table lists this clone with a count of one. The V call is TRBV5-4, the J call TRBJ2-4; 10 bases line up with TRBD1. There are 16 residues in the CDR3. Looked up from germline, CDR1 is SGHNT and CDR2 is YYREEE (reference sequence). V shed 4 bases and J 1 base; nucleotides not matched to a gene: 5. The DNA of the CDR3 is TGTGCCAGCAGCATACCGGGACAGGGGGCCAAAAACATTCAGTACTTC. Protein sequence: CASSIPGQGAKNIQYF.

V is TRBV11-2 and J is TRBJ2-7; D might be TRBD1 (5 bases). Germline CDR1 is SGHAT and CDR2 is FQNNGV. This CDR3 is 13 amino acids long. Trimming removed 2 bases from V and 5 bases from J, with 10 bases in between. Here the CDR3 DNA reads TGTGCCAGCAGCTTATGGTGGGGCGACGAGCAGTACTTC. Amino acids: CASSLWWGDEQYF.

The chain employs TRBV27 and TRBJ2-3; D possibly corresponds to TRBD2 (5 bases). Germline V gene data show CDR1 as MNHEY and CDR2 as SMNVEV (reference sequence). CDR3 size: 14 residues. V lost 3 bases and J 2 bases, leaving 9 bases between the germline ends. CDR3 in DNA: TGTGCCAGCAGTTTCCAGCGGAACACAGATACGCAGTATTTT. It is translated as CASSFQRNTDTQYF.

V and J are TRBV6-5 and TRBJ2-3; a weak D match, TRBD2 (6 bases). From germline, CDR1 is MNHEY and CDR2 SVGAGI. CDR3 size: 15 residues. The V end was cut by 7 bases, the J end by 2 bases, with 16 bases between. The CDR3 DNA follows: TGTGCCAGCAAAGGAGGGACTCTGAACACAGATACGCAGTATTTT. This translates into CASKGGTLNTDTQYF.

This chain connects TRBV6-5 to TRBJ1-1; no clear D. The CDR3 length is 12 residues. The V end was cut by 6 bases, the J end by 8 bases, with 13 bases between. CDR1 MNHEY and CDR2 SVGAGI come from the germline V gene. CDR3 protein: CASSDTPLEAFF. CDR3 in DNA: TGTGCCAGCAGCGATACACCATTAGAAGCTTTCTTT.

V usage is TRBV6-5 and J usage is TRBJ1-2; D perhaps matches TRBD1 (5 bases). V was cut by 0 bases and J by 4 bases, with 12 bases left in between. The germline gives CDR1 MNHEY, CDR2 SVGAGI. This CDR3 region has 15 residues. This CDR3 is CASSYSLGGTYGYTF. The CDR3 DNA reads as TGTGCCAGCAGTTACTCTCTCGGGGGGACCTATGGCTACACCTTC.

The chain carries TRBV14 and TRBJ2-5; maybe TRBD2 (5 bases). This CDR3 has 18 amino acids. Germline CDR1 is SGHDN and CDR2 is FVKESK. V was shortened by 0 bases and J by 5 bases, with 22 bases between the two germline ends. DNA of the CDR3: TGTGCCAGCAGCCAAGAATTGTGGAGCGACTACTCGGGGGAGACCCAGTACTTC. Translated: CASSQELWSDYSGETQYF. Using reference TRBV14 and TRBJ2-5 for the parts outside the CDR3, the full variable domain is EAGVTQFPSHSVIEKGQTVTLRCDPISGHDNLYWYRRVMGKEIKFLLHFVKESKQDESGMPNNRFLAERTGGTYSTLKVQPAELEDSGVYFCASSQELWSDYSGETQYFGPGTRLLVL.

This chain links TRBV18 with TRBJ2-4; D perhaps matches TRBD2 (6 bases). This CDR3 comprises 16 residues. Per germline, CDR1 KGHSH and CDR2 LQKENI. V lost 0 bases and J 5 bases, leaving 14 bases between the germline ends. The CDR3 protein is CASSPPKGGNENIQYF. The CDR3 region has the DNA TGTGCCAGCTCACCACCGAAAGGCGGGAACGAAAACATTCAGTACTTC.

The chain carries TRBV9 and TRBJ2-1, with D possibly being TRBD2 (5 bases). V was clipped by 3 bases and J by 7 bases, with 20 bases between them. The CDR3 spans 16 residues. From germline, CDR1 is SGDLS and CDR2 YYNGEE. CDR3 sequence reads: CASSALTTPGLNEQFF. CDR3 coding DNA: TGTGCCAGCAGCGCACTGACTACCCCAGGCCTTAATGAGCAGTTCTTC.

The rearrangement uses TRBV6-5 and TRBJ2-5, with 7 bases matching TRBD2. The DNA matches TRBJ2-7 better at its end, which makes the J call doubtful. Per germline, CDR1 MNHEY and CDR2 SVGAGI. The CDR3 is 13 amino acids. The DNA for the CDR3 is TGTGCCAGCCGCGGGACGGGGGGATACGAGCAGTACTTC. It translates to CASRGTGGYEQYF.

Here the CDR3 reads CAISEGQHATNEKLFF. CDR3 nucleotide sequence: TGTGCCATCAGTGAGGGACAGCATGCAACTAATGAAAAACTGTTTTTT. This chain joins TRBV10-3 and TRBJ1-4; the D gene is possibly TRBD1 (6 bases). Trimming pared 2 bases from V and 0 bases from J, leaving 10 bases between. This CDR3 contains 16 residues. Germline CDR1 ENHRY, CDR2 SYGVKD.

V gene TRBV4-1 combines with J gene TRBJ2-5; D is uncertain. The CDR3 runs 15 residues. CDR1 is MGHRA and CDR2 is YSYEKL in the germline V gene. V lost 0 bases, J lost 3 bases, and 11 bases lay in between. CDR3 in DNA: TGCGCCAGCAGCCAAGAAAGCGTCCCAAAAGAGACCCAGTACTTC. Residues: CASSQESVPKETQYF.

V gene TRBV4-3 combines with J gene TRBJ2-7, with TRBD1 as a possible D gene (6 bases). CDR1 is LGHNA, CDR2 YSLEER, per germline. Trimming stripped 4 bases from V and 4 bases from J, with 14 bases between. The CDR3 length is 14 residues. CDR3 in amino acids: CASSPETGDYEQYF. The CDR3 DNA follows: TGCGCCAGCAGCCCCGAGACAGGAGATTACGAGCAGTACTTC.

The CDR3 spells CASSIGLAGVNEQFF. The CDR3 DNA is TGTGCCAGCAGCATAGGACTAGCGGGAGTTAATGAGCAGTTCTTC. This chain connects TRBV7-8 to TRBJ2-1; the match to TRBD2 covers 13 bases. Trimming took 5 bases from V and 7 from J; bases not matched to a gene: 5. The germline V gene has CDR1 SGHVS and CDR2 FQNEAQ. This CDR3 is built from 15 residues.

This sequence joins TRBV19 and TRBJ2-5; D is perhaps TRBD2 (7 bases). Between the trimmed V and J ends, which lost 3 bases and 11 bases, there was a span of 10 bases. The CDR3 runs 11 residues. Germline CDR1 reads LNHDA; CDR2 reads SQIVND (reference sequence). CDR3 in DNA: TGTGCCAGTAGTATGGGGGGGCTGCAGTACTTC. Amino acids: CASSMGGLQYF.

Turning to this clone: Mismatch with germline at one junction end may stem from a read error. J is TRBJ2-7 and V is TRBV9, with a tentative D call TRBD1 (6 bases). The CDR3 length is 13 residues. Germline assignment: CDR1 SGDLS and CDR2 YYNGEE. CDR3 nucleotides: TGTGCCAGCAGCTTCAACTCTGGGGGCGGTTGGCACTTC. Its translation is CASSFNSGGGWHF.

The chain joins TRBV7-9 to TRBJ2-3; D not certain. Germline CDR1 SEHNR, CDR2 FQNEAQ (reference sequence). The CDR3 spans 14 residues. V was trimmed by 3 bases and J by 5 bases, leaving 12 bases between them. CDR3 DNA: TGTGCCAGCAGCTTTCCCCAGGTGGGAGATACGCAGTATTTT. It is translated as CASSFPQVGDTQYF. The full variable domain, completed using reference TRBV7-9 and TRBJ2-3, is DTGVSQNPRHKITKRGQNVTFRCDPISEHNRLYWYRQTLGQGPEFLTYFQNEAQLEKSRLLSDRFSAERPKGSFSTLEIQRTEQGDSAMYLCASSFPQVGDTQYFGPGTRLTVL.